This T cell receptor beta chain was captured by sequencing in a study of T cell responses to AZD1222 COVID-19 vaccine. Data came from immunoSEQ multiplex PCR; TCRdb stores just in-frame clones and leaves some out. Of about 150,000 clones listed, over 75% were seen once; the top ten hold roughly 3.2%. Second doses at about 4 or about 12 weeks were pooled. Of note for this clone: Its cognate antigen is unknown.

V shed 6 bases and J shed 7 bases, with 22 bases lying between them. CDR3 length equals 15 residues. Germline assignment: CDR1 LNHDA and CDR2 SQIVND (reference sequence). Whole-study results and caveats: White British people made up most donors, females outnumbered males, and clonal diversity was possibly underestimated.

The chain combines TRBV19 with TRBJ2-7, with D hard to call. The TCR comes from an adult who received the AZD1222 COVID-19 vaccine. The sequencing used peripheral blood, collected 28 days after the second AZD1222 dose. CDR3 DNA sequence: TGTGCCAGTAGCCCCCTCGGAGCCTCCTTGAGTGAGCAGTACTTC. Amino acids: CASSPLGASLSEQYF.